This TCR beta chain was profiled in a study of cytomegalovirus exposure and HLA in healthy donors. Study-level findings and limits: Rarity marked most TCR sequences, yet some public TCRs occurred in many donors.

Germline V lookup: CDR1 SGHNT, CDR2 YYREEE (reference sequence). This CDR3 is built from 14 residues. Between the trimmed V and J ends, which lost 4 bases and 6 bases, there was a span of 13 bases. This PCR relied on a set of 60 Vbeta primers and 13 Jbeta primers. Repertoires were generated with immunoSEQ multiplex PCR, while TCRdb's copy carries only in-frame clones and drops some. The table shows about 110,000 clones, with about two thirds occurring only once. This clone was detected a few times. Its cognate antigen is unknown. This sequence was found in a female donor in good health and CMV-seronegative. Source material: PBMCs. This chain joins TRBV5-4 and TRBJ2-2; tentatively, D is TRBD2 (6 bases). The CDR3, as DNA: TGTGCCAGCAGCACACTATGGGGGGCCGGGGAGCTGTTTTTT. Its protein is CASSTLWGAGELFF. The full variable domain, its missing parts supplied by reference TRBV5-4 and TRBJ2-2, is ETGVTQSPTHLIKTRGQQVTLRCSSQSGHNTVSWYQQALGQGPQFIFQYYREEENGRGNFPPRFSGLQFPNYSSELNVNALELDDSALYLCASSTLWGAGELFFGEGSRLTVL.